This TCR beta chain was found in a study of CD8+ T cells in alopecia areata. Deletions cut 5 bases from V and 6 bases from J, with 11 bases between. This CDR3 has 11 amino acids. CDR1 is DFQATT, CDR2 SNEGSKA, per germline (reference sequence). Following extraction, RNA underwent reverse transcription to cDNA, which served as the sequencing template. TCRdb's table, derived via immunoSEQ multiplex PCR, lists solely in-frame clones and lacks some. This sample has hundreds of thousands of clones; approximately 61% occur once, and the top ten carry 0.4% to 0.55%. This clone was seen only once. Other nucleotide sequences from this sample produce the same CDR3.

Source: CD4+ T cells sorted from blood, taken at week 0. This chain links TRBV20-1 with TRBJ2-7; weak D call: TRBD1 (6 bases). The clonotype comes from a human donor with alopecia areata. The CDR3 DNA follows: TGCAGTGCTCGGACAGTCGGCGAGCAGTACTTC. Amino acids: CSARTVGEQYF.